This paragraph covers one T cell receptor beta chain sequence. The same CDR3 can be traced to other DNA sequences in this sample. This sample is drawn from a study of TIL therapy for anti-PD-1-resistant metastatic lung cancer. This was the immunoSEQ v3 assay. Some clones are missing from TCRdb's copy, which holds only in-frame ones; the method was immunoSEQ multiplex PCR. The repertoire holds 55,000 to 65,000 clones, with over 70% as singletons. The CDR3 length is 16 residues. V dropped 5 bases and J dropped 4 bases, with 21 bases sitting between them. The germline CDR1 and CDR2 sequences are SGHRS and YFSETQ. Time point noted: pre-treatment sample, taken before nivolumab and TIL therapy.

The sequencing used blood, collected at baseline. This receptor was identified in a person aged 25-85 years with non-small cell lung cancer. V and J are TRBV5-1 and TRBJ1-1; a weak D match, TRBD1 (5 bases). The CDR3, as DNA: TGCGCCAGCAGTTTAAACCCCTCGGGAGGGGCCACTGAAGCTTTCTTT. It encodes CASSLNPSGGATEAFF.